The 9 T cell receptor beta chains below come from one sample, sequenced in a study of OX40 agonist ivuxolimab in advanced cancers. Method: immunoSEQ multiplex PCR; TCRdb's copy keeps in-frame clones and lacks some. This table has around 68,000 clones, approximately 90% appearing once. The sequencing here drew on CD4+ or CD8+ T cells sorted from blood, taken in a trial of the OX40 agonist ivuxolimab. The receptors here all came from an adult with an advanced solid tumor such as melanoma, head and neck, liver or kidney cancer.

This rearrangement joins TRBV19 to TRBJ2-1, with D hard to call. The CDR3 runs 15 residues. Trimming cost V 4 bases and J 3 bases, with 13 bases left between them. In germline, CDR1 is LNHDA, CDR2 SQIVND (reference sequence). The CDR3 nucleotides read TGTGCCAGTAGTACGTGGACCCCTCACTACAATGAGCAGTTCTTC. Residues: CASSTWTPHYNEQFF.

The V gene is TRBV10-3, the J gene TRBJ1-1; no clear D gene. Germline V gives CDR1 ENHRY, CDR2 SYGVKD. V was shortened by 6 bases and J by 2 bases, with 10 bases between the two germline ends. This CDR3 is 13 amino acids long. Written as DNA, the CDR3 is TGTGCCATCAGCGGCGGCACAAACACTGAAGCTTTCTTT. It yields the protein CAISGGTNTEAFF.

The chain joins TRBV18 to TRBJ2-7; tentatively, D is TRBD1 (5 bases). This CDR3 has 13 residues. The germline V gene has CDR1 KGHSH and CDR2 LQKENI. Trimming took 2 bases from V and 4 from J, leaving 9 bases between them. The CDR3 sequence is CASSPGRAYEQYF. The CDR3 DNA reads TGTGCCAGCTCACCAGGCAGGGCTTACGAGCAGTACTTC. Drawing the rest from reference TRBV18 and TRBJ2-7, the complete variable domain is NAGVMQNPRHLVRRRGQEARLRCSPMKGHSHVYWYRQLPEEGLKFMVYLQKENIIDESGMPKERFSAEFPKEGPSILRIQQVVRGDSAAYFCASSPGRAYEQYFGPGTRLTVT.

V is TRBV30 and J is TRBJ2-7, with 11 bases fitting TRBD1. The CDR3 contains 14 residues. Germline V gene lookup returns CDR1 GTSNPN and CDR2 SVGIG (reference sequence). With V trimmed by 4 bases and J by 4 bases, 6 bases remained unmatched. The CDR3 DNA sequence: TGTGCCTGGATGGGACAGGGGGTAGGGTACGAGCAGTACTTC. Translated, it gives CAWMGQGVGYEQYF.

The chain combines TRBV6-6 with TRBJ1-1, with TRBD1 as a possible D gene (6 bases). The germline gives CDR1 MNHNY, CDR2 SVGAGI (reference sequence). The CDR3 extends over 13 amino acids. Between the trimmed V and J ends, which lost 1 base and 7 bases, there was a span of 10 bases. CDR3 region: CASSYLFRGEAFF. The CDR3 bases are TGTGCCAGCAGTTACTTGTTCAGGGGTGAAGCTTTCTTT.

CDR3 DNA: TGTGCCAGCTCGCCAGGGGGCGACGAGCAGTACTTC. The encoded protein is CASSPGGDEQYF. This rearrangement joins TRBV18 to TRBJ2-7; 8 bases line up with TRBD1. CDR1 KGHSH and CDR2 LQKENI come from the germline V gene. The V gene end was trimmed by 6 bases and the J gene end by 5 bases; junction bases not matched to a gene: 3. The CDR3 loop spans 12 amino acids.

This chain joins TRBV6-1 and TRBJ1-5, with D maybe TRBD1 (5 bases). From germline, CDR1 is MNHNS and CDR2 SASEGT. The V and J ends lost 4 bases and 5 bases respectively, with 9 bases between them. CDR3 length: 13 amino acids. For the CDR3, the DNA is TGTGCCAGCAGTGGGGGGGGGTATCAGCCCCAGCATTTT. Translated, it gives CASSGGGYQPQHF.

The chain combines TRBV11-2 with TRBJ1-4, with D uncertain. Germline-derived CDR1 and CDR2 are SGHAT and FQNNGV. This CDR3 has 14 amino acids. The germline V and J ends were trimmed by 2 bases and 7 bases, with 11 bases remaining between them. The CDR3 region is CASSLMQESEKLFF. As DNA, the CDR3 is TGTGCCAGCAGCTTAATGCAGGAAAGTGAAAAACTGTTTTTT.

This rearrangement joins TRBV6-6 to TRBJ2-7; TRBD2 aligns across 10 bases. Trimming at V came to 5 bases and at J to 5 bases, leaving 6 bases not matched to a gene. The V gene's germline CDR1 is MNHNY and CDR2 SVGAGI (reference sequence). CDR3 length equals 14 residues. The CDR3 reads CASSQAGGQNEQYF. CDR3 nucleotides: TGTGCCAGCAGTCAAGCGGGGGGGCAGAACGAGCAGTACTTC.